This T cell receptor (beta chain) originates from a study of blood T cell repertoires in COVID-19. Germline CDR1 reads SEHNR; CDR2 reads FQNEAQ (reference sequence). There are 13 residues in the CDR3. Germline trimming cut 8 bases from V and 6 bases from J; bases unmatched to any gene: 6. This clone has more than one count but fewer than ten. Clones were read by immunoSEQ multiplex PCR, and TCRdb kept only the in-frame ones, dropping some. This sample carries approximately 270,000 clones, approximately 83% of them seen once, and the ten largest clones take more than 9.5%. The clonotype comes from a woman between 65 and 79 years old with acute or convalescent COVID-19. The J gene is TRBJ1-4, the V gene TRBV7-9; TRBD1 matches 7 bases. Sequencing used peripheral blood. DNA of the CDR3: TGTGCCAGCCGCCCGGGACAGTATGAAAAACTGTTTTTT. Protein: CASRPGQYEKLFF.